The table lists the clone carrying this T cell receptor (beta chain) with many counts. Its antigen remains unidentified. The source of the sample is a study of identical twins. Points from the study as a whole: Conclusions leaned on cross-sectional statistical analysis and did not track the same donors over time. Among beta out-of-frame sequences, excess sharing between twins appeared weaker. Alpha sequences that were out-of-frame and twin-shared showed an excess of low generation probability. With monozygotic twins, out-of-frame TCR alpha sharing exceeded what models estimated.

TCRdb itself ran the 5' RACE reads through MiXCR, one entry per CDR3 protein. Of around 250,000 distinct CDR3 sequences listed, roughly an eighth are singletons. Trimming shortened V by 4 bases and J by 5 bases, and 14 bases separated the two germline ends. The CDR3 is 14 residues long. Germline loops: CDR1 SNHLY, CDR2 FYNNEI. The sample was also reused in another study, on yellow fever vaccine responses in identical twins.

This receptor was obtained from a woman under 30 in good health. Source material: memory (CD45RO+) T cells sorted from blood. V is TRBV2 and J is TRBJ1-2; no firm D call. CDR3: CASSGGRSKYGYTF. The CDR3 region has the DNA TGTGCCAGCAGTGGAGGACGGAGTAAATATGGCTACACCTTC.